One T cell receptor beta chain is described in this entry. Clones were sequenced by immunoSEQ multiplex PCR, and TCRdb holds only the in-frame ones, with some missing. The sample lists 69,000 or so clones, nearly 90% seen once, with around 1.3% in the top ten. The CDR3 totals 12 residues. The germline V gene has CDR1 ENHRY and CDR2 SYGVKD. Trimming took 0 bases from V and 3 from J, leaving 3 bases between them. This record belongs to a study of T cell responses to AZD1222 COVID-19 vaccine. The receptor's source is an adult who received the AZD1222 COVID-19 vaccine. The sample in question was peripheral blood, obtained 28 days after the second AZD1222 dose. This chain links TRBV10-3 with TRBJ2-7; D uncertain. The CDR3 bases are TGTGCCATCAGTGAGTCAAACTACGAGCAGTACTTC. This codes for CAISESNYEQYF.